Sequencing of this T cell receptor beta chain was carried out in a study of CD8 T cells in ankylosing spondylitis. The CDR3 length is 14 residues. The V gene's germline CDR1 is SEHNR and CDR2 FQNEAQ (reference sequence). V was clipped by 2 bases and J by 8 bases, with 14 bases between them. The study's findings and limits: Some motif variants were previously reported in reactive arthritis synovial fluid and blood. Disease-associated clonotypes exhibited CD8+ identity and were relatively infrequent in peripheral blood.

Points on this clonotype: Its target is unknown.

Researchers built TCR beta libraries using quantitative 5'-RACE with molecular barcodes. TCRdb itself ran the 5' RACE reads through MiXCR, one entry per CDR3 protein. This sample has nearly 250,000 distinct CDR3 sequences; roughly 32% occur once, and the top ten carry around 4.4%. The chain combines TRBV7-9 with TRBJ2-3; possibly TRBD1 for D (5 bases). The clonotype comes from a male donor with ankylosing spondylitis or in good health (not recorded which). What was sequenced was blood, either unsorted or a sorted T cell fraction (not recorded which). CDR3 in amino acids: CASSLMTDQGTQYF. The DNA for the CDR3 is TGTGCCAGCAGCTTAATGACGGATCAGGGTACGCAGTATTTT.